This T cell receptor beta chain was captured by sequencing in a study of blood T cells in healthy people across ages. Together with a sample-barcoded 5' primer, a J-beta primer mix was included in a second PCR lasting roughly 6 to 12 cycles. TCRdb re-analysed the 5' RACE reads in MiXCR, keeping a single row per CDR3 protein. The sample holds hundreds of thousands of distinct CDR3 sequences; roughly 50% are singletons and the top ten take roughly 34%. The TCR was taken from a man in his sixties in good health. The specimen sequenced was blood.

CDR3 protein: CSASPRGYNEQFF. In DNA, the CDR3 is TGCAGTGCTAGCCCGAGGGGCTACAATGAGCAGTTCTTC. The chain uses TRBV20-1 and TRBJ2-1; D possibly matches TRBD1 or TRBD2 (5 bases each). V was shortened by 3 bases and J by 3 bases, with 9 bases between the two germline ends. The CDR3 loop spans 13 amino acids. The germline CDR1 and CDR2 sequences are DFQATT and SNEGSKA (reference sequence).